This TCR beta chain came from a study of response to subunit inactivated influenza vaccine (dated by TCRdb to 2016 to 2019). In terms of the full investigation: Deep quantitative profiling of the T cell receptor repertoire was used in the study to follow responses to a trivalent subunit inactivated influenza vaccine. On the study overall, not on this receptor specifically: The authors proposed that each seasonal influenza vaccination may bring in only a limited number of new T cells.

Worth noting for this clonotype: What antigen it recognizes has not been identified. No much larger clone exists at a distance of one base, and base qualities are not known.

What this sample's time point label stands for: approximately 47 days after influenza vaccine administration. Libraries came from RT-PCR. The run used an Illumina HiSeq 2500. The public reads were quality trimmed at Q25 with fastp and then assembled into clones with MiXCR by TCRdb, keeping productive beta chains. Rows with one shared CDR3 protein collapse into an entry with the most common genes and DNA. The sample has over 450,000 distinct CDR3 sequences on record, over 10% of them singletons. The ten largest clones add up to about an eighth of the sample. The CDR3 measures 12 amino acids from cysteine to phenylalanine. Here the CDR3 DNA is all that survives: 36 bases in frame from base 1. Trimming removed 6 bases from V and 3 bases from J, leaving 6 bases between the germline ends.

Sequences were derived from PBMCs from blood, sampled roughly 48 days after vaccination. Recombination linked TRBV12-3 or TRBV12-4 to TRBJ2-1, with the D segment identity uncertain. The receptor was isolated from a man aged 45-60 years who received an inactivated influenza vaccine. Donor details come from another sample of the same person, matched by shared clones. The nucleotide sequence is TGTGCCAGCAGGGCAGACTACAATGAGCAGTTCTTC. Its protein reads: CASRADYNEQFF.